A selection of T cell receptor beta chains follows, all from one sample in a study of shared clonotypes between healthy human individuals. TCRdb keeps only in-frame clones here, not all; method: immunoSEQ multiplex PCR. The sample has approximately 2.5 million clones, over 85% seen once; the top ten hold 0.36%. Material: naive CD4+ T cells from PBMCs. These receptors all come from a man aged 18 to 29 in good health. Some clones in this sample may be carry-over from other donors' samples. Both conserved end residues are part of each CDR3. The order of the fields is V gene, D gene, J gene, clone size, CDR3 protein, CDR3 DNA. A D gene is named only where the DNA matches it firmly. Clone size is stated in some rows and not others, as once, few, many or a class when expanded.

TRBV7-3	.	TRBJ1-1	.	CASSPAGNMNTEAFF	TGTGCCAGCAGCCCGGCCGGGAATATGAACACTGAAGCTTTCTTT
TRBV5-6	TRBD2	TRBJ2-3	.	CASSWGTSGTDTQYF	TGTGCCAGCAGCTGGGGTACTAGCGGCACAGATACGCAGTATTTT
TRBV4-2	.	TRBJ1-4	.	CASSQDPMGTANEKLFF	TGTGCCAGCAGCCAAGACCCAATGGGAACGGCTAATGAAAAACTGTTTTTT
TRBV2	.	TRBJ1-3	.	CASISWGSGNTIYF	TGTGCCAGCATTTCTTGGGGCTCTGGAAACACCATATATTTT
TRBV27	.	TRBJ2-7	.	CASSPVSAGYLYEQYF	TGTGCCAGCAGTCCAGTATCGGCAGGGTATCTTTACGAGCAGTACTTC
TRBV5-3	.	TRBJ1-5	.	CARSFPRQVGNQPQHF	TGTGCCAGAAGCTTCCCCCGACAGGTAGGGAATCAGCCCCAGCATTTT
TRBV5-1	TRBD1	TRBJ1-1	.	CASRQRTGAERNTEAFF	TGCGCCAGCAGGCAAAGGACAGGGGCCGAAAGGAACACTGAAGCTTTCTTT
TRBV9	TRBD1	TRBJ2-3	.	CASSALGQGSTDTQYF	TGTGCCAGCAGCGCCCTCGGACAGGGTTCGACAGATACGCAGTATTTT
TRBV5-1	.	TRBJ2-1	.	CASSPFPGGYGVNEQFF	TGCGCCAGCAGCCCCTTCCCGGGGGGCTATGGGGTCAATGAGCAGTTCTTC
TRBV28	TRBD2	TRBJ2-2	.	CASSPGLAGATGELFF	TGTGCCAGCAGTCCCGGACTAGCGGGGGCCACCGGGGAGCTGTTTTTT
TRBV11-2	.	TRBJ2-2	.	CASSLDSGAPGELFF	TGTGCCAGCAGCTTAGATTCGGGGGCCCCCGGGGAGCTGTTTTTT
TRBV7-2	TRBD2	TRBJ2-7	.	CASSLTVAGGLYEQYF	TGTGCCAGCAGCTTAACAGTAGCGGGAGGGCTGTACGAGCAGTACTTC
TRBV7-2	TRBD2	TRBJ2-7	.	CASSLGSSGTSDYF	TGTGCCAGCAGCTTAGGTTCTAGCGGGACATCAGATTACTTC
TRBV30	TRBD1	TRBJ2-1	.	CAWSGQGVNEQFF	TGTGCCTGGAGTGGGCAGGGGGTCAATGAGCAGTTCTTC
TRBV5-4	.	TRBJ2-1	.	CASSGPGGQREQFF	TGTGCCAGCAGCGGACCCGGAGGTCAGAGGGAGCAGTTCTTC
TRBV5-1	TRBD2	TRBJ2-2	.	CASSFSGRDTGELFF	TGCGCCAGCAGCTTTAGCGGGAGAGACACCGGGGAGCTGTTTTTT
TRBV9	.	TRBJ2-3	once	CASSTRGVSTDTQYF	TGTGCCAGCAGCACCCGGGGAGTTTCGACAGATACGCAGTATTTT
TRBV18	TRBD1	TRBJ1-5	.	CASSHRDRGPNQPQHF	TGTGCCAGCTCACACCGAGACAGGGGGCCCAATCAGCCCCAGCATTTT
TRBV1	.	TRBJ2-2	.	CTSSQESHGRDLTNTGELFF	TGCACCAGCAGCCAAGAGTCGCACGGGAGAGATCTCACGAACACCGGGGAGCTGTTTTTT
TRBV2	.	TRBJ2-1	.	CASSDGRRYNEQFF	TGTGCCAGCAGTGACGGGCGCAGATACAATGAGCAGTTCTTC
TRBV29-1	TRBD2	TRBJ2-1	.	CSGSLAGGSNEQFF	TGCAGCGGATCCTTAGCGGGAGGCAGCAATGAGCAGTTCTTC
TRBV7-9	.	TRBJ2-7	.	CASSLRSLSGSKSYEQYF	TGTGCCAGCAGTCTAAGGTCTTTGAGCGGGTCGAAGTCCTACGAGCAGTACTTC
TRBV2	TRBD1	TRBJ2-7	.	CASRTHTTGPGEQYF	TGTGCCAGCAGGACTCACACGACAGGGCCCGGGGAGCAGTACTTC
TRBV4-1	TRBD1	TRBJ1-3	many	CASSPREGTGGPAVSGNTIYF	TGCGCCAGCAGCCCTCGTGAGGGGACAGGGGGCCCGGCTGTGTCAGGAAACACCATATATTTT
TRBV7-2	.	TRBJ2-7	.	CASSLDWGTYEQYF	TGTGCCAGCAGCTTAGATTGGGGGACCTACGAGCAGTACTTC
TRBV7-9	TRBD1	TRBJ1-1	.	CASSLVTGGSTEAFF	TGTGCCAGCAGCTTAGTGACAGGGGGATCAACTGAAGCTTTCTTT
TRBV5-1	.	TRBJ2-7	.	CASSLVQGTYEQYF	TGCGCCAGCAGCTTGGTACAGGGTACCTACGAGCAGTACTTC
TRBV19	.	TRBJ1-5	.	CASSRSNQPQHF	TGTGCCAGTAGTCGTAGCAATCAGCCCCAGCATTTT
TRBV6-6	.	TRBJ2-1	.	CASSYSGLGAVF	TGTGCCAGCAGTTACTCGGGACTGGGGGCGGTCTTC
TRBV7-2	TRBD1	TRBJ2-1	.	CASSLDRGSYNEQFF	TGTGCCAGCAGCTTAGACAGGGGATCCTACAATGAGCAGTTCTTC
TRBV5-6	TRBD1	TRBJ2-3	.	CASSSKNRGRIADTQYF	TGTGCCAGCAGCTCCAAAAACAGGGGGCGGATTGCAGATACGCAGTATTTT
TRBV30	TRBD2	TRBJ2-1	.	CAWSPGLAGAVNEQFF	TGTGCCTGGAGTCCGGGACTAGCGGGAGCAGTGAATGAGCAGTTCTTC
TRBV4-1	.	TRBJ2-7	.	CASSPSGAVDDGEQYF	TGCGCCAGCAGCCCATCCGGGGCAGTCGATGATGGCGAGCAGTACTTC
TRBV18	TRBD1	TRBJ2-7	.	CASSLGTGIYSYEQYF	TGTGCCAGCTCACTCGGGACAGGGATTTACTCCTACGAGCAGTACTTC
TRBV7-2	TRBD1	TRBJ1-3	.	CASSKTGTAGNTIYF	TGTGCCAGCAGCAAAACCGGGACAGCTGGAAACACCATATATTTT
TRBV2	.	TRBJ2-5	.	CASIGLNQETQYF	TGTGCCAGCATAGGACTTAACCAAGAGACCCAGTACTTC
TRBV7-2	TRBD1	TRBJ2-3	.	CASSADRGRADTQYF	TGTGCCAGCAGCGCAGACAGGGGGCGAGCAGATACGCAGTATTTT
TRBV28	.	TRBJ1-2	few	CASSDDPGPYGYTF	TGTGCCAGCAGTGATGATCCGGGACCCTATGGCTACACCTTC
TRBV7-9	.	TRBJ1-1	.	CASSLRGALGAFF	TGTGCCAGCAGCTTGAGAGGGGCGCTAGGAGCTTTCTTT
TRBV13	TRBD1	TRBJ2-5	.	CASSPGGTGWETQYF	TGTGCCAGCAGCCCTGGGGGGACAGGGTGGGAGACCCAGTACTTC
TRBV10-3	.	TRBJ2-7	.	CAISEPRLYEQYF	TGTGCCATCAGTGAGCCTAGACTCTACGAGCAGTACTTC
TRBV29-1	TRBD1	TRBJ1-2	.	CSVGDRGNYGYTF	TGCAGCGTTGGGGACAGGGGTAACTATGGCTACACCTTC
TRBV25-1	.	TRBJ1-1	.	CASKTLNTEAFF	TGTGCCAGCAAAACTCTGAACACTGAAGCTTTCTTT
TRBV6-6	.	TRBJ2-1	.	CASKGGGRSYNEQFF	TGTGCCAGCAAGGGCGGCGGACGCTCCTACAATGAGCAGTTCTTC